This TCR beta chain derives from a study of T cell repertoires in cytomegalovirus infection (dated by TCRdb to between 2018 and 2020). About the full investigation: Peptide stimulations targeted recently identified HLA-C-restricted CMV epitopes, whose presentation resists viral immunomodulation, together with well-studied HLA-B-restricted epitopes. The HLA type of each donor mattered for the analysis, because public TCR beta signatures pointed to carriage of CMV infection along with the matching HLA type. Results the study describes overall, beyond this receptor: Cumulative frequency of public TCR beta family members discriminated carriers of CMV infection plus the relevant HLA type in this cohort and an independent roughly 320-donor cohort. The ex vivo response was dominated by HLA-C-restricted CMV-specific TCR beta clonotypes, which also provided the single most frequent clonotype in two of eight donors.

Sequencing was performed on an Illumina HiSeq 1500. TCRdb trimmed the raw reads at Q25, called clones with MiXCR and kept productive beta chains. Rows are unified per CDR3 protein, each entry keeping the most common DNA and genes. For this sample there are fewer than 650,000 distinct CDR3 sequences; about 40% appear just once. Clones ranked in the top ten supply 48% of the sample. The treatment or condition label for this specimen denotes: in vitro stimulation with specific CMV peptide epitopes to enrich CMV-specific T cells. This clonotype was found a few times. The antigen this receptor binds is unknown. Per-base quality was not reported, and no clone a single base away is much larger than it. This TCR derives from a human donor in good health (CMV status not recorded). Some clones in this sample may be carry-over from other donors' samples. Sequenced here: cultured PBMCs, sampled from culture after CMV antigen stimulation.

The bases are TGTGCCAGCAGTTATTCCCCTGCGGGAGCCCCCACAGATACGCAGTATTTT. Translated, this is CASSYSPAGAPTDTQYF. The V and J genes are TRBV6-2 or TRBV6-3 and TRBJ2-3, with 7 central nucleotides matching TRBD2. The germline V gene provides CDR1 MNHEY and CDR2 SVGEGT. The cysteine opens and the phenylalanine closes a CDR3 of 17 amino acids. Only the CDR3 part of the read is kept: 51 bases, read in frame from the first base. The V end gives up 3 bases and the J end 2 bases, leaving 11 bases in the junction not matched to a gene.